This is a list of T cell receptor beta chains from one sample in a study of blood T cell repertoires in COVID-19. Only in-frame clones appear in the TCRdb table, and some are missing; sequencing was by immunoSEQ multiplex PCR. Of 210,000 or so clones listed, about 76% are singletons. The sequencing sample was made of PBMCs or T cells enriched from blood (not recorded which). The source is a woman aged 50 to 60 with acute COVID-19. Each CDR3 is given with its conserved first and last residue. Fields, in order: J gene, clone size, D gene, V gene, CDR3 protein, CDR3 DNA. D genes are given only for firm matches. Where a row states a size, it is once, few, many or the class of an expanded clone; other rows omit it.

TRBJ2-3 - - TRBV4-3 CASSQDLGPDTQYF TGCGCCAGCAGCCAAGATCTGGGGCCAGATACGCAGTATTTT
TRBJ1-4 - TRBD1 TRBV30 CAWSIDRGLPTNEKLFF TGTGCCTGGAGTATCGACAGGGGGCTACCAACTAATGAAAAACTGTTTTTT
TRBJ2-7 - TRBD1 TRBV2 CASSLLGQSVAEQYF TGTGCCAGCAGCTTATTGGGACAGTCCGTTGCCGAGCAGTACTTC
TRBJ1-1 - - TRBV19 CASQRTVLMNTEAFF TGTGCCAGCCAAAGGACAGTTCTCATGAACACTGAAGCTTTCTTT
TRBJ2-2 few - TRBV7-9 CASSLAQLNTGELFF TGTGCCAGCAGCTTAGCACAGCTGAACACCGGGGAGCTGTTTTTT
TRBJ2-2 - - TRBV15 CATSRDAGVANTGELFF TGTGCCACCAGCAGAGATGCAGGGGTTGCGAACACCGGGGAGCTGTTTTTT
TRBJ2-7 - - TRBV5-1 CASRQFGSNEQYF TGCGCCAGCAGACAGTTTGGAAGTAACGAGCAGTACTTC
TRBJ1-3 - TRBD1 TRBV30 CAWRPGDRHLLGNTIYF TGTGCCTGGAGGCCCGGGGACAGACATCTACTTGGAAACACCATATATTTT
TRBJ1-1 - - TRBV5-1 CASSLYEGNTEAFF TGCGCCAGCAGCTTGTACGAGGGGAACACTGAAGCTTTCTTT
TRBJ2-1 - TRBD2 TRBV6-2/TRBV6-3 CASSSSGSLFF TGTGCCAGCAGTAGTAGCGGGAGTCTGTTCTTC